The entry below describes one TCR beta chain. What it recognizes is unknown. This CDR3 is built from 14 residues. The V end was cut by 2 bases, the J end by 5 bases, with 12 bases between. CDR1 and CDR2 (germline): KGHSH, LQKENI. The sample originates from a study of cytomegalovirus exposure and HLA in healthy donors. Study as a whole: Earlier sequencing of about 200 million T cells yielded around 100 million unique TCR beta sequences.

Study-level points and caveats: It emerged from a later analysis that several of the most significant clusters appeared to be linked to common viral pathogens. The study recorded more than 150 TCR beta chains that were cytomegalovirus-associated.

In the PCR, 60 Vbeta and 13 Jbeta primers were used. Assay: immunoSEQ multiplex PCR; the TCRdb copy retains only in-frame clones and omits some. The sample carries approximately 160,000 clones, around three quarters recorded once. The rearrangement links TRBV18 to TRBJ2-5; D uncertain. This clonotype originated in a woman aged 40 to 50 in good health and CMV-seronegative. Sequencing used PBMCs. The DNA of the CDR3 is TGTGCCAGCTCACCAGGATCTGGAGAGGAGACCCAGTACTTC. It encodes CASSPGSGEETQYF.